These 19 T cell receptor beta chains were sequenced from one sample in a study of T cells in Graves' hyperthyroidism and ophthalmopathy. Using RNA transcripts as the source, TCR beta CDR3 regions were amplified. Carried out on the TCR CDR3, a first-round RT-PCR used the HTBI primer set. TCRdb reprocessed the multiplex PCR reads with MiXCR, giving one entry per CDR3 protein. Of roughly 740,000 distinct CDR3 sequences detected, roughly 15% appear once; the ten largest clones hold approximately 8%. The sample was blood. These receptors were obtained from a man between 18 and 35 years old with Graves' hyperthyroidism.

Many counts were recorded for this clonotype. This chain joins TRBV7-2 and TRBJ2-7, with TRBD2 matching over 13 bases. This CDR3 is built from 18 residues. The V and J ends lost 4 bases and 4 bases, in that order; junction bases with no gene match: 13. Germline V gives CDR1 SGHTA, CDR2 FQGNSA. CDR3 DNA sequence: TGTGCCAGCAGCTCTCTATTGGGACTAGCGGGATTGACTTACGAGCAGTACTTC. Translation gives CASSSLLGLAGLTYEQYF.

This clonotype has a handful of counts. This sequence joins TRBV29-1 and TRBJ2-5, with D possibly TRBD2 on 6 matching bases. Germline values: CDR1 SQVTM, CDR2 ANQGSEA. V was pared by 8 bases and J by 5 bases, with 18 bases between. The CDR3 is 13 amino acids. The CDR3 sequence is CSSDGGERETQYF. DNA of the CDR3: TGCAGCTCTGATGGAGGGGAGAGGGAGACCCAGTACTTC. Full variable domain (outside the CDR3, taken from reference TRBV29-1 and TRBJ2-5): SAVISQKPSRDICQRGTSLTIQCQVDSQVTMMFWYRQQPGQSLTLIATANQGSEATYESGFVIDKFPISRPNLTFSTLTVSNMSPEDSSIYLCSSDGGERETQYFGPGTRLLVL.

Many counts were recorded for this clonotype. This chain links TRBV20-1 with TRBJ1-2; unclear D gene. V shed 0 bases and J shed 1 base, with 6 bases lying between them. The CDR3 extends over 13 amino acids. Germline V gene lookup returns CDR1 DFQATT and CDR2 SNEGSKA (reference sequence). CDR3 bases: TGCAGTGCTAGAGATCCGGTTAACTATGGCTACACCTTC. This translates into CSARDPVNYGYTF.

CDR3 DNA: TGTGCCAGCAGTTACTCCGTAGGAGGCGGGGAAAAACTGTTTTTT. Its protein is CASSYSVGGGEKLFF. The chain has TRBV6-5 and TRBJ1-4; D ambiguous. V gave up 0 bases and J gave up 8 bases, with 13 bases separating them. This CDR3 region has 15 residues. CDR1 and CDR2 from the germline V gene are MNHEY and SVGAGI.

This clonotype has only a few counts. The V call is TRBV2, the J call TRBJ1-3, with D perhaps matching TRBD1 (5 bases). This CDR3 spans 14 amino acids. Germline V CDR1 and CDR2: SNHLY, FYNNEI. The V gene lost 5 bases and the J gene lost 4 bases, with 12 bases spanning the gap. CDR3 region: CASSMGGPGNTIYF. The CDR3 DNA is TGTGCCAGCAGTATGGGGGGACCAGGAAACACCATATATTTT.

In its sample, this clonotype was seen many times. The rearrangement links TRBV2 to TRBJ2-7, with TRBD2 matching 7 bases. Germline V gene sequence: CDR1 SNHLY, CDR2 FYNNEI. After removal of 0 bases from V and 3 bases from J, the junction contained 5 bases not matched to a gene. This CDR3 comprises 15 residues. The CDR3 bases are TGTGCCAGCAGTGAAGCCGGAGCGGGGTACTACGAGCAGTACTTC. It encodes CASSEAGAGYYEQYF.

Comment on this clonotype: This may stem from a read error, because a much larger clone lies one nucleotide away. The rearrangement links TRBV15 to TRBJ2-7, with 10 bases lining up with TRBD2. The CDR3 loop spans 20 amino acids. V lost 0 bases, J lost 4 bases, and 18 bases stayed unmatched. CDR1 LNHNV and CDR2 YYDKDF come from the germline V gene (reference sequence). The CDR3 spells CATSRDSLLAGGRTQYEQYF. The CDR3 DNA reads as TGTGCCACCAGCAGAGATTCCCTCTTAGCGGGAGGCAGGACTCAATACGAGCAGTACTTC.

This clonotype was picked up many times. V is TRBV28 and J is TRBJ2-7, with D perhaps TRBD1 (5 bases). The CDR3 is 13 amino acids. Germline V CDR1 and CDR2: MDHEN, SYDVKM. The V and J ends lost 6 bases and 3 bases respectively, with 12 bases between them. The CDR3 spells CASRTGEIYEQYF. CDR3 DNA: TGTGCCAGCAGAACAGGAGAAATCTACGAGCAGTACTTC.

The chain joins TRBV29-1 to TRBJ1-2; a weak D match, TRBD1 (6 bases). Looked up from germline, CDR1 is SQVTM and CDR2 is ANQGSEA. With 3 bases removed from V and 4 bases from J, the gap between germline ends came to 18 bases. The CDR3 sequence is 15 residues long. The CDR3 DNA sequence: TGCAGCGTTGATCACCCAGACAGGCGGGTCTATGGCTACACCTTC. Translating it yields CSVDHPDRRVYGYTF.

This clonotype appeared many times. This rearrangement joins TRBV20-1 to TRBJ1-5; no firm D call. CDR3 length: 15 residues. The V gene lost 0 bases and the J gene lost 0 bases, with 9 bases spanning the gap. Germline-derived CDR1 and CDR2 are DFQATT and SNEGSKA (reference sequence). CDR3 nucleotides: TGCAGTGCTAGAGATCAGTGGCCTAGCAATCAGCCCCAGCATTTT. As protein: CSARDQWPSNQPQHF.

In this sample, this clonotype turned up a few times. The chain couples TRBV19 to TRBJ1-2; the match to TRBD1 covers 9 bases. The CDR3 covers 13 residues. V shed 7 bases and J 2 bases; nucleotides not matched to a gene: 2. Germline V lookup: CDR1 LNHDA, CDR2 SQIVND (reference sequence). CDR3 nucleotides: TGTGCCAGTAATGACAGGGGGAACTATGGCTACACCTTC. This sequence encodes CASNDRGNYGYTF.

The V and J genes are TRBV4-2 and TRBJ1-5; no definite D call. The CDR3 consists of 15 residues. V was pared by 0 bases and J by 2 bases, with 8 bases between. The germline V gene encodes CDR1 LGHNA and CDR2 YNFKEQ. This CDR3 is CASSQDPLGNQPQHF. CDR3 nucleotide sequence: TGTGCCAGCAGCCAAGATCCTTTAGGCAATCAGCCCCAGCATTTT.

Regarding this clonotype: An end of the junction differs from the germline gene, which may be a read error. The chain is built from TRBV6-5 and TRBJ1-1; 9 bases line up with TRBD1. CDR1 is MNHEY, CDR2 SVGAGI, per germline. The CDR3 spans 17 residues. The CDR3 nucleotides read TGTGCCAGCAATTACTCCAGGACAGGGGACATGAACACTGAAGCTTTCTTT. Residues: CASNYSRTGDMNTEAFF.

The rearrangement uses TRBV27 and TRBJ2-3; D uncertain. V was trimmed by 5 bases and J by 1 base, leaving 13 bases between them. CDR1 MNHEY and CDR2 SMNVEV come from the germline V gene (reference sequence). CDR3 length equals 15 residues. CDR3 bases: TGTGCCAGCAGTCCCGGGCTCCCCCGCACAGATACGCAGTATTTT. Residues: CASSPGLPRTDTQYF.

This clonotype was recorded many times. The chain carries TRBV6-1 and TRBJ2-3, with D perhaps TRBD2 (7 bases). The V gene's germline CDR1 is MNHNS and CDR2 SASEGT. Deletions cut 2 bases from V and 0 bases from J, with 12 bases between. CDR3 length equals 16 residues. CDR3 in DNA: TGTGCCAGCAGTGAACGTCGGGGGGCTAGCACAGATACGCAGTATTTT. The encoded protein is CASSERRGASTDTQYF.

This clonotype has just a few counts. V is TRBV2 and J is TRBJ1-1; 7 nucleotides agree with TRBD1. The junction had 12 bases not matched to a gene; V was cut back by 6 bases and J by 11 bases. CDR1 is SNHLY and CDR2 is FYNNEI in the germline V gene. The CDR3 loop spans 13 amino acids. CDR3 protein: CASRAGQVESAFF. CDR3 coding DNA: TGTGCCAGCAGGGCAGGACAGGTGGAAAGTGCTTTCTTT.

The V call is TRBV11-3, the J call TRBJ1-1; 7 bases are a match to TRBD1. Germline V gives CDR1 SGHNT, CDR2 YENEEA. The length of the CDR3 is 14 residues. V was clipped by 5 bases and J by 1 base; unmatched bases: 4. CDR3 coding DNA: TGTGCCAGCAGCGGGACAGTGCAGAACACTGAAGCTTTCTTT. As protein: CASSGTVQNTEAFF.

CDR3 protein: CASSLSTSGGAQYF. In DNA form, the CDR3 reads TGTGCCAGCAGCTTGTCGACTAGCGGAGGGGCGCAGTATTTT. The gene calls are TRBV7-9 and TRBJ2-3; 9 bases are a match to TRBD2. Germline V gene sequence: CDR1 SEHNR, CDR2 FQNEAQ (reference sequence). V lost 3 bases to trimming and J lost 10 bases; unmatched junction nucleotides: 8. There are 14 residues in the CDR3.

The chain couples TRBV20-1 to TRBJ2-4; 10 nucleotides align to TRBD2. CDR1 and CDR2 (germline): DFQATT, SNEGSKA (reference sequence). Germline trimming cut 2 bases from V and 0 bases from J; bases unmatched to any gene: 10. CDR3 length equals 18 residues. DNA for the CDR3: TGCAGTGCTAGACTACTAGCGGGGACTTTACTAGCCAAAAACATTCAGTACTTC. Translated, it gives CSARLLAGTLLAKNIQYF.